These 23 T cell receptor beta chains originate from one sample sequenced in a study of identical twins. Each CDR3 protein is one row after TCRdb ran MiXCR on the 5' RACE reads. This table has fewer than 250,000 distinct CDR3 sequences, around 8.1% appearing once. The sample was also reused in another study, on yellow fever vaccine responses in identical twins.

What was sequenced was memory (CD45RO+) T cells sorted from blood. These receptors came from a woman under 30 in good health.

This chain uses TRBV7-9 with TRBJ2-3; 9 nucleotides align to TRBD1. From germline, CDR1 is SEHNR and CDR2 FQNEAQ (reference sequence). V gave up 1 base and J gave up 5 bases; unmatched junction bases: 4. The CDR3 has 15 amino acids. The CDR3 spells CASSLGDRALDTQYF. CDR3 bases: TGTGCCAGCAGCTTAGGGGACAGGGCCCTAGATACGCAGTATTTT.

This chain links TRBV15 with TRBJ2-6; maybe TRBD2 (5 bases). The CDR3 contains 16 residues. Germline CDR1 LNHNV, CDR2 YYDKDF (reference sequence). Trimming pared 2 bases from V and 2 bases from J, leaving 10 bases between. The CDR3, as DNA: TGTGCCACCAGCAGAACTACGGGGACTGGGGCCAACGTCCTGACTTTC. Residues: CATSRTTGTGANVLTF.

This clonotype was picked up many times. The J gene is TRBJ1-6, the V gene TRBV11-2; maybe TRBD1 (5 bases). CDR1 is SGHAT, CDR2 FQNNGV, per germline. The CDR3 spans 10 residues. V lost 8 bases, J lost 13 bases, and 9 bases lay in between. The CDR3 loop is CASGGYPLHF. CDR3 DNA sequence: TGTGCCAGCGGGGGTTACCCCCTCCACTTT. Combining the CDR3 with reference TRBV11-2 and TRBJ1-6 gives the whole variable domain EAGVAQSPRYKIIEKRQSVAFWCNPISGHATLYWYQQILGQGPKLLIQFQNNGVVDDSQLPKDRFSAERLKGVDSTLKIQPAKLEDSAVYLCASGGYPLHFGNGTRLTVT.

This clonotype was observed at least ten times. This chain joins TRBV5-1 and TRBJ2-1; TRBD2 aligns across 10 bases. There are 16 residues in the CDR3. Germline V gene data show CDR1 as SGHRS and CDR2 as YFSETQ. V shed 7 bases, J shed 5 bases, and the junction held 12 bases outside the gene matches. The CDR3 here is CASYKGSSGGDNEQFF. CDR3 bases: TGCGCCAGCTACAAAGGGTCCAGCGGGGGGGACAATGAGCAGTTCTTC.

This clonotype was recorded many times. This chain connects TRBV27 to TRBJ2-1; D unclear. Trimming removed 3 bases at V and 0 bases at J, with 9 bases between. Germline loops: CDR1 MNHEY, CDR2 SMNVEV (reference sequence). This CDR3 region has 15 residues. The CDR3 bases are TGTGCCAGCAGTTTTCTGCCGACCTCCTACAATGAGCAGTTCTTC. Translating gives CASSFLPTSYNEQFF.

This clonotype was observed a handful of times. A read error is likely, as this CDR3 ends without the conserved phenylalanine or tryptophan. Because the CDR3's place on the DNA is in doubt, the DNA is left out and the CDR3 is given as listed by TCRdb. The J gene is TRBJ2-7, the V gene TRBV2. The CDR3 length is 11 residues, termini included. Per germline, CDR1 SNHLY and CDR2 FYNNEI. The CDR3 loop reads CASSLLTVLRI.

This clonotype was seen more than once but under ten times. This rearrangement joins TRBV27 to TRBJ1-5; D gene ambiguous. V shed 3 bases and J shed 5 bases, with 5 bases lying between them. The V gene's germline CDR1 is MNHEY and CDR2 SMNVEV (reference sequence). This CDR3 has 12 amino acids. The CDR3 nucleotides read TGTGCCAGCAGTTTCAAGGATCAGCCCCAGCATTTT. This sequence encodes CASSFKDQPQHF.

The chain links TRBV9 to TRBJ2-2; 9 bases are shared with TRBD2. CDR3 length: 14 amino acids. V lost 3 bases and J lost 6; bases outside the gene matches: 3. Germline V gene sequence: CDR1 SGDLS, CDR2 YYNGEE. DNA of the CDR3: TGTGCCAGCAGCGCTGCGGGGGGGCCCGGGGAGCTGTTTTTT. The encoded protein is CASSAAGGPGELFF.

This clonotype occurred many times. The chain carries TRBV5-1 and TRBJ2-3; 7 bases match TRBD1. Germline-derived CDR1 and CDR2 are SGHRS and YFSETQ. V shed 3 bases, J shed 0 bases, and the junction held 7 bases outside the gene matches. There are 16 residues in the CDR3. CDR3 sequence: CASSWDSTYSTDTQYF. DNA for the CDR3: TGCGCCAGCAGCTGGGACAGTACATATAGCACAGATACGCAGTATTTT.

Ten or more counts support this clonotype. The chain employs TRBV20-1 and TRBJ1-4, with 9 bases aligning to TRBD1. CDR1 is DFQATT, CDR2 SNEGSKA, per germline (reference sequence). CDR3 length equals 14 residues. Trimming removed 5 bases from V and 1 base from J; junction bases left unmatched: 2. DNA for the CDR3: TGCAGTGCTCAGACAGGGGGAACTAATGAAAAACTGTTTTTT. Its translation is CSAQTGGTNEKLFF.

The chain uses TRBV7-3 and TRBJ2-5, with 9 bases matching TRBD1. With V trimmed by 5 bases and J by 3 bases, 7 bases remained unmatched. This CDR3 region has 15 residues. CDR1 is SGHTA and CDR2 is FQGTGA in the germline V gene. CDR3 loop: CASSQAGTGKETQYF. CDR3 bases: TGTGCCAGCAGCCAAGCCGGGACAGGGAAAGAGACCCAGTACTTC.

This clonotype was recorded many times. J is TRBJ1-2 and V is TRBV29-1; D might be TRBD1 (5 bases). The germline V and J ends were trimmed by 5 bases and 4 bases, with 17 bases remaining between them. The CDR3 extends over 14 amino acids. Germline loops: CDR1 SQVTM, CDR2 ANQGSEA. For the CDR3, the DNA is TGCAGCGTTTTCCGGGACGCTGGGGTCTATGGCTACACCTTC. It codes for CSVFRDAGVYGYTF.

This clonotype was recorded many times. This chain uses TRBV28 with TRBJ1-1; possibly TRBD1 for D (6 bases). This CDR3 contains 17 residues. Trimming removed 1 base from V and 1 base from J, with 16 bases in between. Germline CDR1 and CDR2: MDHEN and SYDVKM. The CDR3 spells CASSLSLRTERNTEAFF. As DNA, the CDR3 is TGTGCCAGCAGTTTATCCCTTCGGACAGAGAGGAACACTGAAGCTTTCTTT.

This clonotype was counted many times. The rearrangement joins TRBV7-2 to TRBJ2-6; 7 bases map to TRBD1. The V and J ends lost 3 bases and 4 bases, in that order; junction bases with no gene match: 6. This CDR3 is built from 16 residues. Germline CDR1 SGHTA, CDR2 FQGNSA. For the CDR3, the DNA is TGTGCCAGCAGCTTTCGACAGGGAGCCGGGGCCAACGTCCTGACTTTC. Amino acids: CASSFRQGAGANVLTF.

The chain combines TRBV6-4 with TRBJ2-1; no firm D call. CDR1 and CDR2 (germline): MRHNA, SNTAGT. The CDR3 covers 15 residues. V lost 5 bases and J lost 2, with 13 bases in between. CDR3 sequence: CASSRTTGPYNEQFF. In DNA form, the CDR3 reads TGTGCCAGCAGTCGCACTACTGGACCCTACAATGAGCAGTTCTTC.

This clonotype was seen repeatedly, ten times or more. The chain joins TRBV4-2 to TRBJ2-1; 8 positions agree with TRBD2. Germline lookup yields CDR1 LGHNA and CDR2 YNFKEQ. V lost 4 bases to trimming and J lost 1 base; unmatched junction nucleotides: 0. This CDR3 contains 14 residues. CDR3 loop: CASSPSGSYNEQFF. For the CDR3, the DNA is TGTGCCAGCAGCCCTAGCGGGTCCTACAATGAGCAGTTCTTC.

The chain joins TRBV20-1 to TRBJ2-5; TRBD1 agrees at 7 bases. This CDR3 comprises 13 residues. CDR1 and CDR2 (germline): DFQATT, SNEGSKA (reference sequence). J lost 5 bases, V lost 3 bases, and 6 bases had no gene match. The CDR3 DNA is TGCAGTGCTAGTTGGGTCAGGGGGGAGACCCAGTACTTC. Translation gives CSASWVRGETQYF.

This clonotype was recorded at least ten times. This chain uses TRBV7-2 with TRBJ2-3; 9 nucleotides align to TRBD2. Losses at the gene ends were 1 base for V and 5 bases for J; bases not matched to a gene: 10. Germline loops: CDR1 SGHTA, CDR2 FQGNSA. CDR3 length: 17 residues. The CDR3 sequence: CASSLGAGGGALDTQYF. CDR3 DNA: TGTGCCAGCAGCTTAGGCGCTGGCGGGGGGGCCTTAGATACGCAGTATTTT.

V is TRBV6-2 or TRBV6-3 and J is TRBJ1-2, with D tentatively TRBD1 (5 bases). CDR3 length: 16 amino acids. V lost 5 bases to trimming and J lost 4 bases, with 20 bases between them. CDR1 and CDR2 from the germline V gene are MNHEY and SVGEGT. Here the CDR3 reads CASSRPETVRFYGYTF. The CDR3 DNA sequence: TGTGCCAGCAGTCGCCCTGAGACAGTTCGATTCTATGGCTACACCTTC.

CDR3 in DNA: TGTGCCAGTAGTAGTTGGGGGGCGAGAAATGAGCAGTTCTTC. This translates into CASSSWGARNEQFF. The chain combines TRBV19 with TRBJ2-1; either TRBD1 or TRBD2 may supply D (6 bases each). Per the germline V gene, CDR1 is LNHDA and CDR2 is SQIVND (reference sequence). Trimming removed 4 bases from V and 7 bases from J, with 14 bases in between. The CDR3 loop spans 14 amino acids.

This clonotype was counted at least ten times. The V call is TRBV24-1, the J call TRBJ2-2, with 8 bases identical to TRBD1. CDR3 length: 18 amino acids. Germline values: CDR1 KGHDR, CDR2 SFDVKD. V lost 2 bases to trimming and J lost 5 bases; unmatched junction nucleotides: 12. The CDR3 nucleotides are TGTGCCACCAGTGATTCTACCGGCGGGACAGGAAAAACCGGGGAGCTGTTTTTT. The encoded protein is CATSDSTGGTGKTGELFF.

This clonotype was detected many times. This sequence joins TRBV18 and TRBJ2-1; TRBD2 agrees at 9 bases. V was pared by 2 bases and J by 9 bases, with 8 bases of the junction left unmatched. Germline values: CDR1 KGHSH, CDR2 LQKENI. The CDR3 loop spans 15 amino acids. The CDR3 loop is CASSPASGRNTEQFF. The CDR3 DNA reads TGTGCCAGCTCACCAGCCAGCGGGAGGAATACTGAGCAGTTCTTC.

This CDR3 is CASSLVLKSEQYF. CDR3 coding DNA: TGTGCCAGCAGCTTAGTGTTGAAGAGCGAGCAGTACTTC. This chain joins TRBV7-8 and TRBJ2-7; D call uncertain. V lost 1 base and J 6 bases, leaving 10 bases between the germline ends. The V gene's germline CDR1 is SGHVS and CDR2 FQNEAQ. CDR3 length: 13 residues.